This passage covers 2 T cell receptor beta chains from one sample sequenced in a study of blood T cell repertoires in COVID-19. Here immunoSEQ multiplex PCR was the method, and the copy in TCRdb shows in-frame clones only, minus some. The data hold some 170,000 clones, with 80% to 90% observed a single time. What was sequenced was peripheral blood. Receptor source: a woman aged 55 to 70 who had recovered from COVID-19.

The V gene is TRBV4-2, the J gene TRBJ1-1; 10 nucleotides line up with TRBD1. Looked up from germline, CDR1 is LGHNA and CDR2 is YNFKEQ. The V and J ends lost 2 bases and 8 bases, in that order; junction bases with no gene match: 8. This CDR3 has 15 residues. The CDR3 spells CASSQQGQGWQEAFF. The CDR3 DNA is TGTGCCAGCAGCCAACAGGGACAGGGGTGGCAAGAAGCTTTCTTT.

The chain combines TRBV19 with TRBJ1-2; possible D gene TRBD1, 5 bases. CDR1 is LNHDA, CDR2 SQIVND, per germline (reference sequence). The CDR3 length is 15 residues. Trimming stripped 4 bases from V and 7 bases from J, with 19 bases between. CDR3 sequence: CASSRGLEQILGYTF. DNA of the CDR3: TGTGCCAGTAGTAGGGGACTCGAGCAGATTCTTGGCTACACCTTC.